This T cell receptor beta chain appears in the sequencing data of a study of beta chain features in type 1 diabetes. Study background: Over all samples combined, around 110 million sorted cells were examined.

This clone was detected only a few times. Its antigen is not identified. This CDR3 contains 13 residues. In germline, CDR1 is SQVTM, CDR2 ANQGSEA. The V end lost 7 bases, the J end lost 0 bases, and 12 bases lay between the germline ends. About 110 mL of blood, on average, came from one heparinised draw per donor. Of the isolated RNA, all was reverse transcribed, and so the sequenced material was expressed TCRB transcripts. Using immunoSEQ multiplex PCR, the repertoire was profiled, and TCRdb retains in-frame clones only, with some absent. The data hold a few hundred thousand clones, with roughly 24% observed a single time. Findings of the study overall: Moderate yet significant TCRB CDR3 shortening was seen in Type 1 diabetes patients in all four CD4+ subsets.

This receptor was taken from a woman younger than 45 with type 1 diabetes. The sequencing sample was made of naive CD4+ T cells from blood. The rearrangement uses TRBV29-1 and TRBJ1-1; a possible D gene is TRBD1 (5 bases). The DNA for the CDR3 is TGCAGCGCCCGGACATTTGTGAACACTGAAGCTTTCTTT. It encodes CSARTFVNTEAFF.